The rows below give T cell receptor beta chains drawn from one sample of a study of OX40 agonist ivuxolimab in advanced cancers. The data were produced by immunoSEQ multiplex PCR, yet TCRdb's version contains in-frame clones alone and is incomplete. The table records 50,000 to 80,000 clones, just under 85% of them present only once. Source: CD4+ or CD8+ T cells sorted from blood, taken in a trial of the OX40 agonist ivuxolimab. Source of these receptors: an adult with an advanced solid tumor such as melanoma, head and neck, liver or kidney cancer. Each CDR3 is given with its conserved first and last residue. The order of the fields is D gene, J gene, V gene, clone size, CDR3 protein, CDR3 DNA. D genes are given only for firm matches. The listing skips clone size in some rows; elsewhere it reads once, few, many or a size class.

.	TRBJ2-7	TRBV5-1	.	CASSLDRARVEQYF	TGCGCCAGCAGCTTGGATAGGGCCCGGGTGGAGCAGTACTTC
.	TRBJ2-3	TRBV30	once	CAWRPTRFSTDTQYF	TGTGCCTGGAGACCGACTAGATTTAGCACAGATACGCAGTATTTT
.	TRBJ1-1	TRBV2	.	CASSDPEMNTEAFF	TGTGCCAGCAGTGATCCCGAGATGAACACTGAAGCTTTCTTT
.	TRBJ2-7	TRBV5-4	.	CASSLALGVDEQYF	TGTGCCAGCAGCTTAGCGCTCGGGGTGGACGAGCAGTACTTC
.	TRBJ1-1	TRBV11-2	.	CASSWTGNRETEAFF	TGTGCCAGCAGCTGGACTGGAAACCGGGAGACTGAAGCTTTCTTT
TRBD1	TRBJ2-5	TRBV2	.	CASSAGTGNQETQYF	TGTGCCAGCAGTGCCGGGACAGGGAACCAAGAGACCCAGTACTTC
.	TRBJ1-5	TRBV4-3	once	CASSQDPGQPQHF	TGCGCCAGCAGCCAAGATCCAGGACAGCCCCAGCATTTT
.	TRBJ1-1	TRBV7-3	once	CASSYLPGTSSTEAFF	TGTGCCAGCAGTTATTTACCCGGGACGTCTTCTACTGAAGCTTTCTTT
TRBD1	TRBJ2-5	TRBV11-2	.	CASSYGTGGKETQYF	TGTGCCAGCAGCTATGGGACAGGGGGCAAGGAGACCCAGTACTTC
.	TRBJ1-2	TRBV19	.	CASSQQAFNYGYTF	TGTGCCAGTAGTCAGCAGGCGTTTAACTATGGCTACACCTTC
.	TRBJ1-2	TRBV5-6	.	CASSLGQFDGYTF	TGTGCCAGCAGCTTAGGCCAGTTTGATGGCTACACCTTC
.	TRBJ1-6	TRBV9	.	CASSVGDIDRVSLHF	TGTGCCAGCAGCGTAGGGGACATCGACCGCGTGTCCCTCCACTTT
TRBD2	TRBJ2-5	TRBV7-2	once	CASSLGPRGEETQYF	TGTGCCAGCAGCTTAGGACCACGGGGGGAAGAGACCCAGTACTTC
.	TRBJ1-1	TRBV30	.	CAWWGTEAFF	TGTGCCTGGTGGGGGACTGAAGCTTTCTTT
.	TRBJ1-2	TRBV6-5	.	CAIRESGGDNYGYTF	TGTGCCATCAGGGAGTCGGGGGGCGACAACTATGGCTACACCTTC
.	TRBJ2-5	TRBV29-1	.	CSVGLKETQYF	TGCAGCGTTGGCCTGAAAGAGACCCAGTACTTC
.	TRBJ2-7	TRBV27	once	CASSFGGIYEQYF	TGTGCCAGCAGTTTTGGCGGTATATACGAGCAGTACTTC
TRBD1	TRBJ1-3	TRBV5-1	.	CASRAGQGTGNTIYF	TGCGCCAGCAGGGCGGGACAGGGTACTGGAAACACCATATATTTT
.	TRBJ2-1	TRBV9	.	CASSVDPLPGGRKVNEQFF	TGTGCCAGCAGCGTAGATCCCCTCCCCGGGGGCCGGAAAGTCAATGAGCAGTTCTTC
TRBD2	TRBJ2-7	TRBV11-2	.	CASRLAGGYSYEQYF	TGTGCCAGCCGACTAGCGGGGGGGTACTCCTACGAGCAGTACTTC
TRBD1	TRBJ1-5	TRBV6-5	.	CASSTGQGDQPQHF	TGTGCCAGCAGCACCGGACAGGGGGATCAGCCCCAGCATTTT
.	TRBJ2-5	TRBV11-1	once	CASSLLGGGQETQYF	TGTGCCAGCAGCTTACTAGGGGGTGGGCAAGAGACCCAGTACTTC
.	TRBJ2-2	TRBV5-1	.	CASSLEGVGELFF	TGCGCCAGCAGCTTGGAGGGGGTCGGGGAGCTGTTTTTT
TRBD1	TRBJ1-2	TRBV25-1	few	CASSDPGQGTAGYTF	TGTGCCAGCAGTGACCCGGGACAGGGGACCGCTGGCTACACCTTC
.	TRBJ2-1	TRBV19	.	CASSMGRSSYNEQFF	TGTGCCAGTAGTATGGGCCGGAGCTCCTACAATGAGCAGTTCTTC
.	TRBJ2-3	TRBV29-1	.	CSVEDRGTQYF	TGCAGCGTTGAAGATAGGGGAACGCAGTATTTT
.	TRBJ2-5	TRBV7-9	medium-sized	CASSLAGMFRETQYF	TGTGCCAGCAGCTTAGCGGGGATGTTCCGAGAGACCCAGTACTTC
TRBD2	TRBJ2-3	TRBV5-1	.	CASSFTGLAGGRADTQYF	TGCGCCAGCAGCTTTACAGGACTAGCGGGAGGTCGCGCAGATACGCAGTATTTT
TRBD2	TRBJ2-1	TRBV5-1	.	CASSLASGSSYNEQFF	TGCGCCAGCAGCTTGGCCAGCGGGAGCTCCTACAATGAGCAGTTCTTC
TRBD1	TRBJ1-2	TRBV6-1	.	CASSGGQFYGYTF	TGTGCCAGCAGTGGGGGACAGTTCTATGGCTACACCTTC
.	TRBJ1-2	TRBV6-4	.	CASSEGYTF	TGTGCCAGCAGTGAGGGCTACACCTTC
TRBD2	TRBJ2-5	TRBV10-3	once	CAISASGSKETQYF	TGTGCCATCAGTGCTAGCGGGAGTAAAGAGACCCAGTACTTC
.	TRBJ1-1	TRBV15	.	CATSRGGSDPEAFF	TGTGCCACCAGCAGAGGGGGTAGCGATCCTGAAGCTTTCTTT
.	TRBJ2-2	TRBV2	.	CASTRDSNRITGELFF	TGTGCCAGCACTAGAGATTCGAATCGGATCACCGGGGAGCTGTTTTTT
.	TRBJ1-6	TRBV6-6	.	CASSPRQRYNSPLHF	TGTGCCAGCAGCCCGAGACAGCGGTATAATTCACCCCTCCACTTT
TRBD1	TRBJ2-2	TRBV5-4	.	CASSPGQGPGELFF	TGTGCCAGCAGCCCGGGACAGGGGCCCGGGGAGCTGTTTTTT
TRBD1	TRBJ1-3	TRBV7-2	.	CASSSGQGFGNTIYF	TGTGCCAGCAGCTCCGGACAGGGATTTGGAAACACCATATATTTT
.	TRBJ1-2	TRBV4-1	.	CASSQDEGDGATYGYTF	TGCGCCAGCAGCCAAGATGAAGGGGACGGCGCAACCTATGGCTACACCTTC
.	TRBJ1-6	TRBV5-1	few	CASSAKDNSPLHF	TGCGCCAGCAGCGCTAAGGATAATTCACCCCTCCACTTT
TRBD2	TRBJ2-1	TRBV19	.	CASSRQRGANYNEQFF	TGTGCCAGTAGTCGCCAGCGGGGGGCCAACTACAATGAGCAGTTCTTC
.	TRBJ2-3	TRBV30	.	CALSLGTDTQYF	TGTGCCTTATCTTTAGGCACAGATACGCAGTATTTT
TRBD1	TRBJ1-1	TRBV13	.	CASRSQDREIEAFF	TGTGCCAGCCGTAGCCAAGACAGGGAGATTGAAGCTTTCTTT
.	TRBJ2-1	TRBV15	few	CATSSHLTNRNEQFF	TGTGCCACCAGCAGCCACTTGACTAACAGGAATGAGCAGTTCTTC
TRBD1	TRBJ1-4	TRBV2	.	CASSPQGGTGTEKLFF	TGTGCCAGCAGTCCACAAGGAGGGACAGGGACGGAGAAACTGTTTTTT
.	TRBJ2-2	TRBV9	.	CASSGGQHTGELFF	TGTGCCAGCAGCGGAGGACAGCACACCGGGGAGCTGTTTTTT
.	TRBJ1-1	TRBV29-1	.	CSVSHRLNTEAFF	TGCAGCGTTTCCCACAGACTGAACACTGAAGCTTTCTTT
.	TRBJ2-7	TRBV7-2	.	CASSVAPTYEQYF	TGTGCCAGCAGTGTTGCACCCACCTACGAGCAGTACTTC
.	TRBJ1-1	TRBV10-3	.	CAIGFAPAGVAGTEAFF	TGTGCCATCGGGTTTGCGCCGGCCGGAGTGGCGGGCACTGAAGCTTTCTTT
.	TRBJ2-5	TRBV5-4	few	CASSLVSQQQETQYF	TGTGCCAGCAGCTTGGTTAGCCAGCAGCAAGAGACCCAGTACTTC
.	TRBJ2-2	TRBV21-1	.	CASSVRSGTANTGELFF	TGTGCCAGCAGCGTAAGGTCCGGGACAGCCAACACCGGGGAGCTGTTTTTT
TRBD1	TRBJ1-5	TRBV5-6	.	CASSLSTGGYSNQPQHF	TGTGCCAGCAGCTTGTCAACAGGGGGTTATAGCAATCAGCCCCAGCATTTT
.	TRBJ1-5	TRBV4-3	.	CASSQDTGLSFQHF	TGCGCCAGCAGCCAAGATACCGGCCTCTCTTTCCAGCATTTT
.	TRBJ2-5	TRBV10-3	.	CAATPGRRDQETQYF	TGTGCCGCCACCCCTGGCCGACGAGACCAAGAGACCCAGTACTTC
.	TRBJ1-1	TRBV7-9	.	CASSLDWMWDKAFF	TGTGCCAGCAGCTTAGACTGGATGTGGGACAAAGCTTTCTTT
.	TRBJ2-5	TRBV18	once	CASSPRYQETQYF	TGTGCCAGCTCCCCAAGGTACCAAGAGACCCAGTACTTC
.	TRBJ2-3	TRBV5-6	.	CASSSTDFDTDTQYF	TGTGCCAGCAGCTCGACGGACTTTGACACAGATACGCAGTATTTT
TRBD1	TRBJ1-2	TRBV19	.	CASSLKGQDLNYGYTF	TGTGCCAGTAGCCTTAAGGGACAGGACTTGAACTATGGCTACACCTTC
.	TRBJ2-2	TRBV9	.	CASSVARANTGELFF	TGTGCCAGCAGCGTTGCGCGGGCGAACACCGGGGAGCTGTTTTTT
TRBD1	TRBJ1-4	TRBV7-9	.	CASSFRGREKLFF	TGTGCCAGCAGCTTCAGGGGGCGAGAAAAACTGTTTTTT